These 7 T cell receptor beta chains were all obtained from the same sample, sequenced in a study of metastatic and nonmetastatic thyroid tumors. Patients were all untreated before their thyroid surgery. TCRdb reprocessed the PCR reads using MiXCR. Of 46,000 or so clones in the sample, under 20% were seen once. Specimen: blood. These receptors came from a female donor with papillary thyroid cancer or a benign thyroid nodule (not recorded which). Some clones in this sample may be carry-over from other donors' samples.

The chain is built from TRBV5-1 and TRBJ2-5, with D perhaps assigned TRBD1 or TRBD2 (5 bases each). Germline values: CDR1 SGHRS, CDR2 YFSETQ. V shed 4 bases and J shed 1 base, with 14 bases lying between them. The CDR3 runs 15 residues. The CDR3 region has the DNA TGCGCCAGCAGCCCGGACCCAGGGACCCAAGAGACCCAGTACTTC. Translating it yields CASSPDPGTQETQYF.

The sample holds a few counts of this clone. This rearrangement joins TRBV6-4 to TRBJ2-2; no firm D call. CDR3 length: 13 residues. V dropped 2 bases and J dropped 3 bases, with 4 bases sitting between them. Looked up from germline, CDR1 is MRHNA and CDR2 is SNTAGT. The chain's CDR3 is CASSDRDTGELFF. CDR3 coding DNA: TGTGCCAGCAGTGACAGGGACACCGGGGAGCTGTTTTTT.

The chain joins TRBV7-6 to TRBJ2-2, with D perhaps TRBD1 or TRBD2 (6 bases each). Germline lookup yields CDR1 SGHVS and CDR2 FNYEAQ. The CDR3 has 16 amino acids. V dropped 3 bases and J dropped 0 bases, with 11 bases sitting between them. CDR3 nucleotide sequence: TGTGCCAGCAGCTTCCAGGGGACTTCGAACACCGGGGAGCTGTTTTTT. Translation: CASSFQGTSNTGELFF.

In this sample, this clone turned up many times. The DNA for the CDR3 is TGCGCCAGCAGCTTGAGTGGCTGGGGGGGGACAGAGAACACTGAAGCTTTCTTT. This sequence encodes CASSLSGWGGTENTEAFF. The chain carries TRBV5-1 and TRBJ1-1; 7 bases fit TRBD1. This CDR3 spans 18 amino acids. Germline V gene data show CDR1 as SGHRS and CDR2 as YFSETQ. V was clipped by 1 base and J by 1 base; unmatched bases: 13. Together with reference TRBV5-1 and TRBJ1-1, the CDR3 gives the full variable domain: KAGVTQTPRYLIKTRGQQVTLSCSPISGHRSVSWYQQTPGQGLQFLFEYFSETQRNKGNFPGRFSGRQFSNSRSEMNVSTLELGDSALYLCASSLSGWGGTENTEAFFGQGTRLTVV.

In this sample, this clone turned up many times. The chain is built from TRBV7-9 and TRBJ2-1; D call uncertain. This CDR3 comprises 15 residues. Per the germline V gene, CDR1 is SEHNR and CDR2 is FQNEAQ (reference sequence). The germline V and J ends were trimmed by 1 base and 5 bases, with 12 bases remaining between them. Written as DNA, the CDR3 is TGTGCCAGCAGCTTAGGAGACGCGGAGAACAATGAGCAGTTCTTC. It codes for CASSLGDAENNEQFF. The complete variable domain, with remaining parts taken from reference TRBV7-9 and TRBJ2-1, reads DTGVSQNPRHKITKRGQNVTFRCDPISEHNRLYWYRQTLGQGPEFLTYFQNEAQLEKSRLLSDRFSAERPKGSFSTLEIQRTEQGDSAMYLCASSLGDAENNEQFFGPGTRLTVL.

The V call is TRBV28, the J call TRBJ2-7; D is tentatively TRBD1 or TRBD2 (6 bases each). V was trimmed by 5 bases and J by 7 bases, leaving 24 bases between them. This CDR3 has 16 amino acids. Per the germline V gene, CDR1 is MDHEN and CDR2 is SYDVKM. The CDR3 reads CASSRPGGGGLEEQYF. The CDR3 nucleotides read TGTGCCAGCAGTCGCCCAGGTGGAGGGGGGTTAGAGGAGCAGTACTTC.

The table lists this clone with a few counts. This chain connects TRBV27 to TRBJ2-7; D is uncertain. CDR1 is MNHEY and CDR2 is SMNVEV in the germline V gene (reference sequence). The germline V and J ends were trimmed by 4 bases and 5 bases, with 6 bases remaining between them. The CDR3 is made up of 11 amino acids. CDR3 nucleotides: TGTGCCAGCAGTTGCGGCCACGAGCAGTACTTC. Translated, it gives CASSCGHEQYF.